The next 21 T cell receptor beta chains were all read from a single sample in a study of T cell responses to AZD1222 COVID-19 vaccine. Assay: immunoSEQ multiplex PCR; the TCRdb copy retains only in-frame clones and omits some. Counted here are 200,000 or so clones, 94% occurring once; the ten biggest clones make up roughly 10%. The sample was peripheral blood, taken on day 0 of AZD1222 vaccination. The source of these receptors is an adult in good health.

This clone was recorded once. The V gene is TRBV7-9, the J gene TRBJ2-3; TRBD1 is a possible D gene (5 bases). Germline lookup yields CDR1 SEHNR and CDR2 FQNEAQ (reference sequence). V lost 5 bases and J lost 4, with 16 bases in between. The CDR3 contains 15 residues. The CDR3 is CASSRPSVGADTQYF. CDR3 bases: TGTGCCAGCAGCCGACCTTCCGTAGGGGCAGATACGCAGTATTTT.

This clone was seen only a few times. The CDR3: CASSLRGDRDSPLHF. In nucleotides, the CDR3 is TGTGCCAGCAGCCTACGCGGAGACAGGGACTCACCCCTCCACTTT. The genes are TRBV27 and TRBJ1-6; 7 nucleotides line up with TRBD1. The germline V gene encodes CDR1 MNHEY and CDR2 SMNVEV (reference sequence). CDR3 length: 15 residues. Losses at the gene ends were 6 bases for V and 10 bases for J; bases not matched to a gene: 12.

The genes are TRBV19 and TRBJ1-1; TRBD1 might be the D (6 bases). CDR3 length equals 15 residues. Trimming left V 3 bases short and J 4 bases short, with 15 bases between. Germline-derived CDR1 and CDR2 are LNHDA and SQIVND (reference sequence). The CDR3 nucleotides read TGTGCCAGTAGTATCCAGGGGCCATGGCTCACTGAAGCTTTCTTT. It translates to CASSIQGPWLTEAFF.

The sample holds one count of this clone. J is TRBJ2-7 and V is TRBV4-3, with D possibly being TRBD2 (6 bases). The germline gives CDR1 LGHNA, CDR2 YSLEER. With 1 base removed from V and 2 bases from J, the gap between germline ends came to 15 bases. CDR3 size: 16 residues. CDR3 nucleotides: TGCGCCAGCAGCCAAGTGAGTTCTGGAGGGGCCTACGAGCAGTACTTC. This encodes CASSQVSSGGAYEQYF.

This chain links TRBV24-1 with TRBJ2-1; TRBD2 agrees at 7 bases. Losses at the gene ends were 6 bases for V and 3 bases for J; bases not matched to a gene: 10. Germline V gene lookup returns CDR1 KGHDR and CDR2 SFDVKD. The CDR3 runs 16 residues. The CDR3 protein is CATSRSAGAIYNEQFF. Here the CDR3 DNA reads TGTGCCACCAGTAGATCGGCGGGAGCAATCTACAATGAGCAGTTCTTC.

The rearrangement links TRBV3-1 (or the pseudogene TRBV3-2) to TRBJ1-2; weak D call: TRBD1 (6 bases). CDR1 and CDR2 (germline): LGHDT, YNNKEL (reference sequence). The CDR3 runs 13 residues. The V end was cut by 5 bases, the J end by 5 bases, with 12 bases between. The CDR3 sequence: CASSALTGYGYTF. The CDR3 bases are TGTGCCAGCAGCGCATTAACAGGGTATGGCTACACCTTC.

The gene calls are TRBV4-3 and TRBJ2-3; D remains ambiguous. The CDR3 length is 13 residues. Trimming cost V 2 bases and J 4 bases, with 7 bases left between them. Germline CDR1 LGHNA, CDR2 YSLEER. This chain's CDR3 is CASSQTPPDTQYF. CDR3 bases: TGCGCCAGCAGCCAAACCCCCCCAGATACGCAGTATTTT.

This clone was seen only once. The chain is built from TRBV2 and TRBJ1-1, with TRBD1 identical over 9 bases. V lost 11 bases to trimming and J lost 3 bases; unmatched junction nucleotides: 7. CDR1 SNHLY and CDR2 FYNNEI come from the germline V gene. The CDR3 spans 13 residues. The CDR3 loop is CAGRTGVHTEAFF. The CDR3 bases are TGTGCCGGTCGGACAGGGGTTCACACTGAAGCTTTCTTT.

In DNA, the CDR3 is TGTGCCAGCAGCCGATTCGGGGGCGAGCAGTACTTC. It yields the protein CASSRFGGEQYF. The genes are TRBV12-3 or TRBV12-4 and TRBJ2-7; maybe TRBD2 (6 bases). V lost 6 bases and J 6 bases, leaving 12 bases between the germline ends. There are 12 residues in the CDR3.

Here the CDR3 DNA reads TGTGCCAGCAGTCCGGGACAGGGGGCGGATGGCTACACCTTC. Amino acids: CASSPGQGADGYTF. The chain joins TRBV9 to TRBJ1-2; TRBD1 agrees at 12 bases. Germline V gene sequence: CDR1 SGDLS, CDR2 YYNGEE. The CDR3 sequence is 14 residues long. V dropped 5 bases and J dropped 6; count of bases not matched to a gene: 5.

This clone was found once. The chain uses TRBV18 and TRBJ1-3, with unresolved D. Trimming took 0 bases from V and 9 from J, leaving 6 bases between them. CDR1 and CDR2 (germline): KGHSH, LQKENI. The CDR3 has 12 amino acids. DNA for the CDR3: TGTGCCAGCTCACCACCGGGTAGCACCATATATTTT. This codes for CASSPPGSTIYF.

In its sample, this clone was seen a few times. The chain is built from TRBV30 and TRBJ1-6, with a weak D call TRBD1 (6 bases). With 2 bases removed from V and 7 bases from J, the gap between germline ends came to 24 bases. CDR3 length: 18 amino acids. Germline assignment: CDR1 GTSNPN and CDR2 SVGIG (reference sequence). The CDR3 region has the DNA TGTGCCTGGAGTCCCGCCTTTGTGGGGGGCTTGGGAAATTCACCCCTCCACTTT. This sequence encodes CAWSPAFVGGLGNSPLHF. Variable domain in full (rest from reference TRBV30 and TRBJ1-6): SQTIHQWPATLVQPVGSPLSLECTVEGTSNPNLYWYRQAAGRGLQLLFYSVGIGQISSEVPQNLSASRPQDRQFILSSKKLLLSDSGFYLCAWSPAFVGGLGNSPLHFGNGTRLTVT.

As for this clone: At one of its ends the junction is not consistent with the germline gene, which may arise from a read error. The V call is TRBV5-1, the J call TRBJ2-7; 11 positions agree with TRBD2. Germline-derived CDR1 and CDR2 are SGHRS and YFSETQ. CDR3 length: 13 residues. CDR3 in DNA: TGCGCCAGCAGCTTGGATCCTAGCGGGAGGCCCGTCTTC. This sequence encodes CASSLDPSGRPVF.

V gene TRBV30 combines with J gene TRBJ2-7; 9 bases align to TRBD1. Germline V lookup: CDR1 GTSNPN, CDR2 SVGIG (reference sequence). There are 15 residues in the CDR3. The V gene end was trimmed by 0 bases and the J gene end by 6 bases; junction bases not matched to a gene: 9. The CDR3 here is CAWSVRTGVLGEQYF. The CDR3 DNA is TGTGCCTGGAGTGTCCGGACAGGGGTACTGGGCGAGCAGTACTTC. Full variable domain (missing parts from reference TRBV30 and TRBJ2-7): SQTIHQWPATLVQPVGSPLSLECTVEGTSNPNLYWYRQAAGRGLQLLFYSVGIGQISSEVPQNLSASRPQDRQFILSSKKLLLSDSGFYLCAWSVRTGVLGEQYFGPGTRLTVT.

The gene calls are TRBV19 and TRBJ2-7; 14 bases align to TRBD2. CDR3 length: 15 amino acids. The germline gives CDR1 LNHDA, CDR2 SQIVND (reference sequence). With V trimmed by 6 bases and J by 3 bases, 4 bases remained unmatched. The CDR3 DNA follows: TGTGCCAGTAGCCGACTAGCGGGAGGGCTCTACGAGCAGTACTTC. Translated: CASSRLAGGLYEQYF.

J is TRBJ2-2 and V is TRBV5-4; a possible D gene is TRBD1 (5 bases). Trimming took off 5 bases at V and 7 bases at J, with 9 bases between the two ends. Germline CDR1 is SGHNT and CDR2 is YYREEE (reference sequence). The CDR3 is made up of 12 amino acids. This chain's CDR3 is CASSQGYGELFF. DNA for the CDR3: TGTGCCAGCAGTCAGGGTTACGGGGAGCTGTTTTTT.

The rearrangement uses TRBV6-5 and TRBJ2-2; D is unresolved. Trimming removed 0 bases from V and 6 bases from J, with 8 bases in between. The CDR3 has 14 residues. The germline V gene has CDR1 MNHEY and CDR2 SVGAGI. The chain's CDR3 is CASSYSRVPGELFF. The CDR3 coding sequence is TGTGCCAGCAGTTACTCCCGCGTACCCGGGGAGCTGTTTTTT.

DNA for the CDR3: TGCGCCAGCAGCCCGAGTCAGGGCTACGAGCAGTACTTC. Protein product: CASSPSQGYEQYF. V gene TRBV5-1 combines with J gene TRBJ2-7; D perhaps matches TRBD1 (5 bases). V lost 4 bases to trimming and J lost 3 bases, with 11 bases between them. Germline V gene data show CDR1 as SGHRS and CDR2 as YFSETQ. CDR3 length equals 13 residues.

The chain uses TRBV4-2 and TRBJ2-7; 8 positions match TRBD1. CDR1 is LGHNA and CDR2 is YNFKEQ in the germline V gene. Germline trimming cut 4 bases from V and 4 bases from J; bases unmatched to any gene: 12. The CDR3 extends over 16 amino acids. CDR3 DNA: TGTGCCAGCAGCCCCCGACAGGGGTTGGATAGTTACGAGCAGTACTTC. Translated, it gives CASSPRQGLDSYEQYF.

This clone was counted once. V is TRBV16 and J is TRBJ1-6; D is unclear. Trimming took 3 bases from V and 2 from J, leaving 14 bases between them. Per the germline V gene, CDR1 is KGHSY and CDR2 is FQNENV. The CDR3 loop spans 17 amino acids. The CDR3, as DNA: TGTGCCAGCAGCCAGCCTCAGGAGACACCCTATAATTCACCCCTCCACTTT. Its protein is CASSQPQETPYNSPLHF.

The gene calls are TRBV10-3 and TRBJ2-3; the D gene is possibly TRBD2 (6 bases). CDR1 is ENHRY and CDR2 is SYGVKD in the germline V gene. This CDR3 is 16 amino acids long. V lost 2 bases to trimming and J lost 2 bases, with 14 bases between them. The DNA for the CDR3 is TGTGCCATCAGTGAGCCGACGGGGGAAGACACAGATACGCAGTATTTT. Translation gives CAISEPTGEDTDTQYF.